This T cell receptor beta chain appears in the sequencing data of a study of OX40 agonist ivuxolimab in advanced cancers. Overall study results and limits: Expanded clones tended on average to be more numerous among CD8+ T cells than CD4+. Within 6 weeks, CD4+ and CD8+ blood T cells expanded clonally at 0.1 to 3.0 mg/kg.

V dropped 0 bases and J dropped 7 bases, with 13 bases sitting between them. Germline V gene lookup returns CDR1 SGDLS and CDR2 YYNGEE. The CDR3 is made up of 14 amino acids. This table comes from immunoSEQ multiplex PCR, and its TCRdb copy is limited to in-frame clones, with some not included. The sample yields tens of thousands of clones, about 82% seen once. Notes on this clone: Antigen specificity is unknown.

The specimen comprised CD4+ or CD8+ T cells sorted from blood, sampled in a trial of the OX40 agonist ivuxolimab. The chain links TRBV9 to TRBJ1-1, with D tentatively TRBD1 (5 bases). The receptor comes from an adult with an advanced solid tumor such as melanoma, head and neck, liver or kidney cancer. CDR3 in DNA: TGTGCCAGCAGCGTAGTCTGCGGGGGGGTTGAAGCTTTCTTT. This translates into CASSVVCGGVEAFF.